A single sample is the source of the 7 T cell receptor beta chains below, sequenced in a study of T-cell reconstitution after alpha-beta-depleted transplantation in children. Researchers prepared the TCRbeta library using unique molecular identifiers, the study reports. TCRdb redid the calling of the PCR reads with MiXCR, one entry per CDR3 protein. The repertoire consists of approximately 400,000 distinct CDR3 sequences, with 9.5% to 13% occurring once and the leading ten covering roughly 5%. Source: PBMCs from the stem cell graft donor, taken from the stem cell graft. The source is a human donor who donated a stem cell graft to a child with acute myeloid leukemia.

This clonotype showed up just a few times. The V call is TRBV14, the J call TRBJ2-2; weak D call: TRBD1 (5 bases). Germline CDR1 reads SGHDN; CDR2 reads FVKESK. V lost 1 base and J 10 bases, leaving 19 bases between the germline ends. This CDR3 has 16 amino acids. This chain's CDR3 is CASSQGRAGPYEELFF. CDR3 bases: TGTGCCAGCAGCCAAGGTCGGGCAGGGCCATACGAGGAGCTGTTTTTT.

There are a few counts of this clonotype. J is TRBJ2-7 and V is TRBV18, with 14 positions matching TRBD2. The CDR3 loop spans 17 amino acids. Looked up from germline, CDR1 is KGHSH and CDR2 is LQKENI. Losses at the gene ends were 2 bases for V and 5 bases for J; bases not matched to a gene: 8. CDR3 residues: CASSPSPGTSGSHEQYF. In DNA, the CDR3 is TGTGCCAGCTCACCATCCCCAGGGACTAGCGGGAGCCACGAGCAGTACTTC. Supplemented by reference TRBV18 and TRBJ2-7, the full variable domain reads NAGVMQNPRHLVRRRGQEARLRCSPMKGHSHVYWYRQLPEEGLKFMVYLQKENIIDESGMPKERFSAEFPKEGPSILRIQQVVRGDSAAYFCASSPSPGTSGSHEQYFGPGTRLTVT.

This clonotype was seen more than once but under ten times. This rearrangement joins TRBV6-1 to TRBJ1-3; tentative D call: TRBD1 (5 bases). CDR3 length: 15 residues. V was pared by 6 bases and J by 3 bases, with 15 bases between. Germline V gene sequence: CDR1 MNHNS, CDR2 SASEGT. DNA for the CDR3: TGTGCCAGCAGAGCGCGCGGGGCTGGTGGAAACACCATATATTTT. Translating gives CASRARGAGGNTIYF.

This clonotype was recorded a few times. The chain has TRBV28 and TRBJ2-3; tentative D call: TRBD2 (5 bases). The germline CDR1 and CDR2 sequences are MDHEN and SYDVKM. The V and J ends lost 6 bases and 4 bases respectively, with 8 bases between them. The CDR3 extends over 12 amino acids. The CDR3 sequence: CASSYSADTQYF. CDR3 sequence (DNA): TGTGCCAGCAGCTATAGCGCAGATACGCAGTATTTT.

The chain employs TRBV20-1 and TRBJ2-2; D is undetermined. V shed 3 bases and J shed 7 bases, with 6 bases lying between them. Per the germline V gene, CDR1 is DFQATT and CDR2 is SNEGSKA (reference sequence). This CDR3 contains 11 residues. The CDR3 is CSASQGGELFF. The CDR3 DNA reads TGCAGTGCTAGTCAAGGCGGGGAGCTGTTTTTT.

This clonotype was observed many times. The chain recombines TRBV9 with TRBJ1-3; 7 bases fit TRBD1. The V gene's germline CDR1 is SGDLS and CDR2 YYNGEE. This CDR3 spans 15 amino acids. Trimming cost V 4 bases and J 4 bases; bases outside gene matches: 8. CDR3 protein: CASSPYQGGGNTIYF. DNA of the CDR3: TGTGCCAGCAGCCCCTACCAGGGGGGCGGAAACACCATATATTTT.

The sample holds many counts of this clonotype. The CDR3 loop is CASSPDRANTGELFF. The CDR3 bases are TGTGCCAGCAGCCCCGACAGGGCGAACACCGGGGAGCTGTTTTTT. The chain recombines TRBV7-2 with TRBJ2-2, with TRBD1 identical over 7 bases. CDR1 is SGHTA and CDR2 is FQGNSA in the germline V gene. CDR3 size: 15 residues. V lost 5 bases, J lost 0 bases, and 3 bases stayed unmatched.